This T cell receptor beta chain was found in a study of long-term antiretroviral therapy in people with HIV. Whole-study results and caveats: Gathering of blood took place between the mid-2000s and the late 2010s, possibly under older ART regimens. Repertoires looked antigen-experienced, with only a slight naive shift after ART.

This was the immunoSEQ v3.0 assay at survey level. Per-sample targets for sequencing were roughly 40,000-50,000 T-cell genomes. This table comes from immunoSEQ multiplex PCR, and its TCRdb copy is limited to in-frame clones, with some not included. Among about 11,000 clones listed, 80% to 85% were seen once. Donors needed at least one pre-ART PBMC sample plus at least two post-ART samples. As regards this clone: The antigen remains unidentified.

This CDR3 is 15 amino acids long. The V and J ends lost 0 bases and 5 bases, in that order; junction bases with no gene match: 7. Germline V CDR1 and CDR2: GTSNPN, SVGIG (reference sequence). The sequence derives from a man aged 35 to 55 with HIV. The sample consisted of unsorted PBMCs, taken 1.2 years after starting antiretroviral therapy. The gene calls are TRBV30 and TRBJ1-5; 7 positions agree with TRBD1. CDR3 in DNA: TGTGCCTGGAGTGTGAGACAGGGATTGCATCAGCCCCAGCATTTT. It encodes CAWSVRQGLHQPQHF. The full variable domain, rest sourced from reference TRBV30 and TRBJ1-5, is SQTIHQWPATLVQPVGSPLSLECTVEGTSNPNLYWYRQAAGRGLQLLFYSVGIGQISSEVPQNLSASRPQDRQFILSSKKLLLSDSGFYLCAWSVRQGLHQPQHFGDGTRLSIL.